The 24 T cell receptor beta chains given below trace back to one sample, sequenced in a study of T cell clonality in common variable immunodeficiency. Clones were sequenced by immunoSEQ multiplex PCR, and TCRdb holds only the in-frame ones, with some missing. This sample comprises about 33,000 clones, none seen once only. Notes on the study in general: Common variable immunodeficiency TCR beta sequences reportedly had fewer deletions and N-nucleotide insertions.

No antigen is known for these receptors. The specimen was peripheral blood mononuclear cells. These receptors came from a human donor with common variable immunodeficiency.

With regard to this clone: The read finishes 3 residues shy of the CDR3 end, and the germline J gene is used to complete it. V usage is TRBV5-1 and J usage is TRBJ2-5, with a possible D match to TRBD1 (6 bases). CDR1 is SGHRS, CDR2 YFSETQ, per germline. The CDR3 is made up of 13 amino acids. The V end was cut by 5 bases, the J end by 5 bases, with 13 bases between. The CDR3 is CASRLQGAETQYF. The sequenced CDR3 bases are TGCGCCAGCAGGCTACAGGGAGCGGAGACC.

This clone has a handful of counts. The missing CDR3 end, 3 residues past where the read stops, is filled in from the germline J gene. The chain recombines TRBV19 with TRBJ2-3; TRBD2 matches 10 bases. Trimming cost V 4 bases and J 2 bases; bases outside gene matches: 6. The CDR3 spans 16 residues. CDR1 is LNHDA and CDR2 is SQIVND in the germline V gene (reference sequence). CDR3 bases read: TGTGCCAGTAGTAGTGGAACTAGCGGGGCCACAGATACG. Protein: CASSSGTSGATDT. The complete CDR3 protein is CASSSGTSGATDTQYF.

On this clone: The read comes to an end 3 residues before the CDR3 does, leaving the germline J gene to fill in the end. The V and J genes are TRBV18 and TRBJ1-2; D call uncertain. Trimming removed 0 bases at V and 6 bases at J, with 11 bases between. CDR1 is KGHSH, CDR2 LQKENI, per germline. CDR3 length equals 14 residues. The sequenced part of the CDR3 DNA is TGTGCCAGCTCACCACCGTCAGGTTTGAATGGC. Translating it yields CASSPPSGLNG. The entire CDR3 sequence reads CASSPPSGLNGYTF.

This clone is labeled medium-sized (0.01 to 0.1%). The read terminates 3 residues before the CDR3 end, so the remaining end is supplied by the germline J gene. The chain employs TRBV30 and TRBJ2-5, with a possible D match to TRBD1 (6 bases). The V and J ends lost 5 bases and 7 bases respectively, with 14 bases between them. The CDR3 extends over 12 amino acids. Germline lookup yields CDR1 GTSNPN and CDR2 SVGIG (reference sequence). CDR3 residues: CAWGTGIGTQYF. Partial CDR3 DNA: TGTGCCTGGGGAACAGGGATCGGGACC. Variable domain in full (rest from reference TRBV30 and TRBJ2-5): SQTIHQWPATLVQPVGSPLSLECTVEGTSNPNLYWYRQAAGRGLQLLFYSVGIGQISSEVPQNLSASRPQDRQFILSSKKLLLSDSGFYLCAWGTGIGTQYFGPGTRLLVL.

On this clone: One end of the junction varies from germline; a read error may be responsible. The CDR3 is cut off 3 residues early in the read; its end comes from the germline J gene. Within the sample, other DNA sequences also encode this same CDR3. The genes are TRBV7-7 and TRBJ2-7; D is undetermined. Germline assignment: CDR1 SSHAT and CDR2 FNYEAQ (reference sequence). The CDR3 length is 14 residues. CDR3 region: CASSLDIAVYEQYF. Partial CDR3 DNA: TGTGCTAGCAGCTTAGATATAGCAGTTTACGAG.

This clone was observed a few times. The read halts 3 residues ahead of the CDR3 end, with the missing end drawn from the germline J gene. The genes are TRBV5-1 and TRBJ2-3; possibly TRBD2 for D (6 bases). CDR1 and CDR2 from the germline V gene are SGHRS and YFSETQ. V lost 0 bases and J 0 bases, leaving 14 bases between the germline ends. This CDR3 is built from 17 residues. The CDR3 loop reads CASSLEGGGTSTDTQYF. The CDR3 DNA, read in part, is TGCGCCAGCAGCTTGGAGGGTGGGGGGACTAGCACAGATACG.

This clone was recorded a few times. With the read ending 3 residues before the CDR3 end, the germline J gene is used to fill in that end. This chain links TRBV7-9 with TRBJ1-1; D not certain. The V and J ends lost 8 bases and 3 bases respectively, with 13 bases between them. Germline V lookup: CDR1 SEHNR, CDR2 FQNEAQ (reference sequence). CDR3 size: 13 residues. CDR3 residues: CASARAGDTEAFF. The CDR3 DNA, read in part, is TGTGCCAGCGCGAGGGCGGGAGACACTGAA.

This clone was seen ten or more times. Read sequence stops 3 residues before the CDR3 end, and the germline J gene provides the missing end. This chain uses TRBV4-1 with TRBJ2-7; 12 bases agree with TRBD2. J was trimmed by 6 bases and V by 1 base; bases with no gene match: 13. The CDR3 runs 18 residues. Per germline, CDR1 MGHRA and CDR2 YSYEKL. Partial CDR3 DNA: TGCGCCAGCAGCCAAGGTTGGGAACTAGCGGGGGGCAGAGGCGAG. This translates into CASSQGWELAGGRGE. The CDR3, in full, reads CASSQGWELAGGRGEQYF.

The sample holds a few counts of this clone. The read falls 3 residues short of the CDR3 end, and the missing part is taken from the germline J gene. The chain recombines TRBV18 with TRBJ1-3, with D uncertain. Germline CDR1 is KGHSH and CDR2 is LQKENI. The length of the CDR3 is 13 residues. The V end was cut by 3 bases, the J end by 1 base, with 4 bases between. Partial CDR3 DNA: TGTGCCAGCTCACCCCAGTCTGGAAACACC. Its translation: CASSPQSGNT. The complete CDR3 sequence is CASSPQSGNTIYF. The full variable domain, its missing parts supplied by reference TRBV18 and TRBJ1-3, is NAGVMQNPRHLVRRRGQEARLRCSPMKGHSHVYWYRQLPEEGLKFMVYLQKENIIDESGMPKERFSAEFPKEGPSILRIQQVVRGDSAAYFCASSPQSGNTIYFGEGSWLTVV.

CDR3 region: CASSPRQVNEKLFF. Partial CDR3 DNA: TGTGCCAGCTCACCGAGGCAGGTCAACGAAAAA. The J gene is TRBJ1-4, the V gene TRBV18; D is undetermined. The read finishes 3 residues shy of the CDR3 end, and the germline J gene is used to complete it. There are 14 residues in the CDR3. The germline gives CDR1 KGHSH, CDR2 LQKENI. Trimming removed 3 bases at V and 8 bases at J, with 13 bases between.

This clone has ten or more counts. Partial CDR3 DNA: TGCGCCAGCAGCTTCGGACAGTCCGGCGACTTGAACACTGAA. It specifies CASSFGQSGDLNTE. The full CDR3 sequence reads CASSFGQSGDLNTEAFF. J is TRBJ1-1 and V is TRBV5-1; TRBD1 might be the D (6 bases). The read ends 3 residues before the CDR3 terminus; that terminus is restored from the germline J gene. Trimming left V 2 bases short and J 0 bases short, with 17 bases between. The CDR3 sequence is 17 residues long. Germline V lookup: CDR1 SGHRS, CDR2 YFSETQ.

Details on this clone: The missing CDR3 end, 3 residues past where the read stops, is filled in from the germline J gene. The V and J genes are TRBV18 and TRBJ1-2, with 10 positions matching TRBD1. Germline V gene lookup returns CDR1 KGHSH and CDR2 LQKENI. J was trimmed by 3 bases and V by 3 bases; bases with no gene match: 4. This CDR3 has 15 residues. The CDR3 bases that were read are TGTGCCAGCTCACCGGGACAGGGGAGTGACTATGGC. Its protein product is CASSPGQGSDYG. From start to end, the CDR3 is CASSPGQGSDYGYTF.

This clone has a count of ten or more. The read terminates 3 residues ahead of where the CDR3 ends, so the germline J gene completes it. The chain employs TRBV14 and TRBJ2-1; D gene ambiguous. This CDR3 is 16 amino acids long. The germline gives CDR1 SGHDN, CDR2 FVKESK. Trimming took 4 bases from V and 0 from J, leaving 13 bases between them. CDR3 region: CASSRGPSFSYNEQFF. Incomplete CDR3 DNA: TGTGCCAGCAGCCGCGGTCCGTCCTTCTCCTACAATGAG.

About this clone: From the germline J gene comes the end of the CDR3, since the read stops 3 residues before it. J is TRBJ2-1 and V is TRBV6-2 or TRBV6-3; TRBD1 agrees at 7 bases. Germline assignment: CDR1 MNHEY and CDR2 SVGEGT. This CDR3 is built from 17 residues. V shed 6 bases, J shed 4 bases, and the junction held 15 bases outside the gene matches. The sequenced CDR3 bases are TGTGCCAGCAGACCTCCCTGGTTAGGGACAGCTTACAATGAG. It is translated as CASRPPWLGTAYNE. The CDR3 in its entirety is CASRPPWLGTAYNEQFF.

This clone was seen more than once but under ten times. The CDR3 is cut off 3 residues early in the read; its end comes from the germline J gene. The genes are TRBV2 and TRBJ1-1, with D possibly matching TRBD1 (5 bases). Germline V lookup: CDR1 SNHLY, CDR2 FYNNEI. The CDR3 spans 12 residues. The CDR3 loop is CASKGETREAFF. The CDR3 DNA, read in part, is TGTGCCAGCAAAGGGGAAACCAGAGAA.

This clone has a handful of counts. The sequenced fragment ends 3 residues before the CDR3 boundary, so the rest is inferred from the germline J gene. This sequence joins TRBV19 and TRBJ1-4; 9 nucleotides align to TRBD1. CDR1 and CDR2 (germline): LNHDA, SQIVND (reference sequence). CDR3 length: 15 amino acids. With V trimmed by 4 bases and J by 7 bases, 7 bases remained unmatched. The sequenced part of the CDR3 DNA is TGTGCCAGTAGTACCACAGGGGGCGCGATTGAAAAA. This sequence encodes CASSTTGGAIEK. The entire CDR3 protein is CASSTTGGAIEKLFF.

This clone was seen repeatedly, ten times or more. CDR3 loop: CSARGRGSSSEKLFF. Partial CDR3 DNA: TGCAGTGCTAGGGGGAGGGGCTCTTCGAGTGAAAAA. V and J are TRBV20-1 and TRBJ1-4; perhaps TRBD1 as D (5 bases). The observed sequence ends 3 residues before the CDR3 terminus, with the missing tail filled in from the germline J gene. The germline CDR1 and CDR2 sequences are DFQATT and SNEGSKA (reference sequence). The CDR3 runs 15 residues. The V end lost 3 bases, the J end lost 7 bases, and 18 bases lay between the germline ends.

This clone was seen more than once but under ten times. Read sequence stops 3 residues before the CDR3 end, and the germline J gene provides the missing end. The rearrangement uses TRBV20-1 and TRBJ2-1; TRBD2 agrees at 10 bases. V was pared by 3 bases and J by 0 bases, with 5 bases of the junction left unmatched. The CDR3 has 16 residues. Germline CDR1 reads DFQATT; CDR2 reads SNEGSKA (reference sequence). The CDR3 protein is CSASPIAGGSYNEQFF. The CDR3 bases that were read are TGCAGTGCTAGCCCAATAGCGGGGGGCTCCTACAATGAG.

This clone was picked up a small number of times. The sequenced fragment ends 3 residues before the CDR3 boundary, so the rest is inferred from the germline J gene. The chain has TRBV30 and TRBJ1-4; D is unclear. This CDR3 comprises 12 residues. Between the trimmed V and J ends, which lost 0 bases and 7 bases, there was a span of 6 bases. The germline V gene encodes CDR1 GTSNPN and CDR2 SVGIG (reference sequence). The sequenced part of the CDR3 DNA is TGTGCCTGGAGTGTACTGCGTGAAAAA. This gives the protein CAWSVLREK. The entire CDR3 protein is CAWSVLREKLFF.

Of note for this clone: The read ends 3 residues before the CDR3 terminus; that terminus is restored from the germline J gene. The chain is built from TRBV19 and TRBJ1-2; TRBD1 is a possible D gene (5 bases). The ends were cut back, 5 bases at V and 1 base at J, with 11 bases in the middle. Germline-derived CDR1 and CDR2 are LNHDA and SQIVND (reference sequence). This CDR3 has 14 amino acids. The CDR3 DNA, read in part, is TGTGCCAGTAGTGCCCAGGGATTTAACTATGGC. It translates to CASSAQGFNYG. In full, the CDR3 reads CASSAQGFNYGYTF.

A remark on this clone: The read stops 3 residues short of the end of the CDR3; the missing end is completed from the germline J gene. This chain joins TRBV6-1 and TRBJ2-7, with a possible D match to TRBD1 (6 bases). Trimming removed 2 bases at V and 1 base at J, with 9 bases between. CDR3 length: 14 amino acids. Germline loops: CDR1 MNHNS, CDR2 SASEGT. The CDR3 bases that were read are TGTGCCAGCAGTGAATCACAGGGTTCCTACGAG. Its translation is CASSESQGSYE. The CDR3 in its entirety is CASSESQGSYEQYF.

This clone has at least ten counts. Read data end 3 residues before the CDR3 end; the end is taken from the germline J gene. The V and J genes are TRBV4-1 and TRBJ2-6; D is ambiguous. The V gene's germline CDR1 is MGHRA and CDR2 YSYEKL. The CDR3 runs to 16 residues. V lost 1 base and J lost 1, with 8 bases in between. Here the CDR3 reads CASSQGPASGANVLTF. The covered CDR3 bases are TGCGCCAGCAGCCAAGGTCCAGCGTCTGGGGCCAACGTC.

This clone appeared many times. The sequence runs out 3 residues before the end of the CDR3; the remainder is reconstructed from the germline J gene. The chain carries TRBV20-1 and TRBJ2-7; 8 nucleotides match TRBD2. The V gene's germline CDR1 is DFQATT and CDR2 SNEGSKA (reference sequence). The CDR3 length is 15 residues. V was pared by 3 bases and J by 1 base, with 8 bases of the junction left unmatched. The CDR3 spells CSARGDSGESYEQYF. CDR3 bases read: TGCAGTGCTAGGGGGGATAGCGGGGAGTCCTACGAG.

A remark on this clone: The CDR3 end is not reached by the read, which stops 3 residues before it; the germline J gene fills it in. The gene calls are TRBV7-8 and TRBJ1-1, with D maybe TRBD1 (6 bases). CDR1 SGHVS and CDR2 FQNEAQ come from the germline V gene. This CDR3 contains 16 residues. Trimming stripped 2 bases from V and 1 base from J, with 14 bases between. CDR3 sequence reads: CASSLIGGAENTEAFF. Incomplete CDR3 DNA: TGTGCCAGCAGCTTAATTGGGGGGGCTGAGAACACTGAA.